Each of the 5 T cell receptor beta chains below was sequenced from the same sample in a study of cytomegalovirus exposure and HLA in healthy donors. A multiplex PCR was run with 60 Vbeta primers and 13 Jbeta primers. Profiling relied on immunoSEQ multiplex PCR, and the TCRdb table lists in-frame clones only, not all of them. The sample has about 140,000 clones; under 80% are singletons. What was sequenced was PBMCs. Source of these receptors: a male donor in good health and CMV-seronegative.

V usage is TRBV28 and J usage is TRBJ1-2; D possibly corresponds to TRBD1 (6 bases). Trimming took 7 bases from V and 9 from J, leaving 15 bases between them. This CDR3 spans 12 amino acids. Germline V gene data show CDR1 as MDHEN and CDR2 as SYDVKM. CDR3 DNA: TGTGCCAGCACCTTAACAGGGCAGAGCTACACCTTC. Translated: CASTLTGQSYTF.

V gene TRBV29-1 combines with J gene TRBJ1-3, with 8 bases lining up with TRBD1. Per germline, CDR1 SQVTM and CDR2 ANQGSEA. This CDR3 is built from 14 residues. V dropped 6 bases and J dropped 4; count of bases not matched to a gene: 8. In DNA, the CDR3 is TGCAGCGTGGAGACAGGGGCGGTCGGAAACACCATATATTTT. This encodes CSVETGAVGNTIYF.

This rearrangement joins TRBV12-5 to TRBJ1-1; D is possibly TRBD1 (6 bases). The germline CDR1 and CDR2 sequences are LGHNT and FRNRAP. Deletions cut 4 bases from V and 5 bases from J, with 14 bases between. This CDR3 comprises 14 residues. CDR3 bases: TGTGCTAGTGGTTCGGACAGTTTGTATACTGAAGCTTTCTTT. Translation gives CASGSDSLYTEAFF.

V is TRBV4-1 and J is TRBJ2-5; TRBD2 is a possible D gene (6 bases). V was shortened by 0 bases and J by 1 base, with 9 bases between the two germline ends. From germline, CDR1 is MGHRA and CDR2 YSYEKL. The CDR3 totals 15 residues. CDR3 protein: CASSQDFSGQETQYF. CDR3 DNA: TGCGCCAGCAGCCAAGATTTTAGCGGCCAAGAGACCCAGTACTTC.

The rearrangement links TRBV12-5 to TRBJ1-1; D ambiguous. CDR3 length: 14 residues. Germline V gene data show CDR1 as LGHNT and CDR2 as FRNRAP. V lost 0 bases and J lost 0, with 5 bases in between. The CDR3 DNA reads TGTGCTAGTGGTTTGGTACCGGTGAACACTGAAGCTTTCTTT. This codes for CASGLVPVNTEAFF.